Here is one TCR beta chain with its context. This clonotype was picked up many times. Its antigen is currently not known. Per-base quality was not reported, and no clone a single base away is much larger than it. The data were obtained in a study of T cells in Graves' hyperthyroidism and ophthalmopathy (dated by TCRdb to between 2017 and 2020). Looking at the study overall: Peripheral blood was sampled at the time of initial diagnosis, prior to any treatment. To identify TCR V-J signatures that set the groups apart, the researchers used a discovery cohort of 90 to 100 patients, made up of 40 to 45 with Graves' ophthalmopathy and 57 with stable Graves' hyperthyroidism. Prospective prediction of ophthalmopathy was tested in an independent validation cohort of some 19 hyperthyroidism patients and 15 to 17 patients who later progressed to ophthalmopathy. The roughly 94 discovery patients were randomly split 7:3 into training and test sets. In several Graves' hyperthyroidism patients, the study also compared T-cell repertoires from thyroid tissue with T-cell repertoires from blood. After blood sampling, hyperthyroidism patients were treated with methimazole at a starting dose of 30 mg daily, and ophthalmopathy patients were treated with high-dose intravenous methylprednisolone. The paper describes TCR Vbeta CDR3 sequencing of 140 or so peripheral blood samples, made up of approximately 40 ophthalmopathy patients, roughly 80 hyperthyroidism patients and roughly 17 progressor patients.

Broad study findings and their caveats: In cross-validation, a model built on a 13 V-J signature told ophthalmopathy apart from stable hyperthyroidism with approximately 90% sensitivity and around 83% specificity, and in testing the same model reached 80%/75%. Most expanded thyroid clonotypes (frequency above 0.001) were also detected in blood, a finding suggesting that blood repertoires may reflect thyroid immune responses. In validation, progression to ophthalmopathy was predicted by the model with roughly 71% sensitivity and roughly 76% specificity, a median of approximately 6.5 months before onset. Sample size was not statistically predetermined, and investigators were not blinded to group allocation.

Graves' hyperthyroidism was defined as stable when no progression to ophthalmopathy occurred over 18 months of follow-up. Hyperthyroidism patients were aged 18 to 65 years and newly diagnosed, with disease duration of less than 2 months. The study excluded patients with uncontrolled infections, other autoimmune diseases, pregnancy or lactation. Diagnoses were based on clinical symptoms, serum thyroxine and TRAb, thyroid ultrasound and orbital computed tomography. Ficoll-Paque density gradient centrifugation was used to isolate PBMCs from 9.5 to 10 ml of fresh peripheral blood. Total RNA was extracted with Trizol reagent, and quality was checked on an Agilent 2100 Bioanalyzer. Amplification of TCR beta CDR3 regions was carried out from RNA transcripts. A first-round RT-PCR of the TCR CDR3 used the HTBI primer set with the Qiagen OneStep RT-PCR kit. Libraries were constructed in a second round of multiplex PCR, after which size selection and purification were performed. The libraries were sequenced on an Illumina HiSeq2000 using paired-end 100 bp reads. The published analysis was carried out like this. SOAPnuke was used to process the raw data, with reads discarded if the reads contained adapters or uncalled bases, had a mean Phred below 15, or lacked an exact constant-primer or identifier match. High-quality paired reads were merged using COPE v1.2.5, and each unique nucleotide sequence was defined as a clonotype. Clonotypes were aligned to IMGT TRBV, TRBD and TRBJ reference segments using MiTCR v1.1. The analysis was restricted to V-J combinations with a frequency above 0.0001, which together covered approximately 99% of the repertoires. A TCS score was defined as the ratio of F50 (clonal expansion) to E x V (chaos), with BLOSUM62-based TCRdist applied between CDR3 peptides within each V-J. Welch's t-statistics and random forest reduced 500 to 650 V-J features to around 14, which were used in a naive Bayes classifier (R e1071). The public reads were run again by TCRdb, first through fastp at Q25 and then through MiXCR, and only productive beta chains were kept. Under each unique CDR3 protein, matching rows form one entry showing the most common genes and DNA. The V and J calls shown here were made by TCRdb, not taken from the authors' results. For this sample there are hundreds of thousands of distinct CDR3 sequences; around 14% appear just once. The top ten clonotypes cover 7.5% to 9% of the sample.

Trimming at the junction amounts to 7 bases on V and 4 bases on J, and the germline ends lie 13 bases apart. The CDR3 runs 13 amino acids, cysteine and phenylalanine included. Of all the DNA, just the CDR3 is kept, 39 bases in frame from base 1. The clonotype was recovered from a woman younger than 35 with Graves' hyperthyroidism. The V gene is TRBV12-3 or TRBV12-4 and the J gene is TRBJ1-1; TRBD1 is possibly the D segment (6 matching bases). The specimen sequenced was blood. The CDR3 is CASTNRESTEAFF. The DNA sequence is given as TGTGCCAGCACGAACAGGGAAAGCACTGAAGCTTTCTTT.